One and the same sample provided the 9 T cell receptor beta chains below, sequenced in a study of CD8 T cells in ankylosing spondylitis. Study-wide results and limits: Blood from ankylosing spondylitis patients appeared to carry a characteristic roughly 8-variant TCR beta motif.

TCRdb reprocessed the 5' RACE reads with MiXCR, giving one entry per CDR3 protein. This sample has under 450,000 distinct CDR3 sequences, with roughly 18% found just once. For these receptors, no antigen is known. The source material was blood, either unsorted or a sorted T cell fraction (not recorded which). Source of these receptors: a male donor with ankylosing spondylitis.

This clonotype has more than one count but fewer than ten. The chain joins TRBV27 to TRBJ2-7; no clear D. From germline, CDR1 is MNHEY and CDR2 SMNVEV (reference sequence). The CDR3 length is 14 residues. Trimming cost V 5 bases and J 1 base, with 12 bases left between them. In DNA, the CDR3 is TGTGCCAGCAGTCCAAATATCCTATCCTACGAGCAGTACTTC. Translated, it gives CASSPNILSYEQYF.

This sequence joins TRBV7-2 and TRBJ1-1; D is perhaps TRBD1 (5 bases). Germline CDR1 and CDR2: SGHTA and FQGNSA. The CDR3 has 15 residues. V was trimmed by 5 bases and J by 5 bases, leaving 18 bases between them. CDR3 bases: TGTGCCAGCAGCAAAGCGCCTGGGGCTGGGACTGAAGCTTTCTTT. It encodes CASSKAPGAGTEAFF. Full variable domain (remainder filled in from reference TRBV7-2 and TRBJ1-1): GAGVSQSPSNKVTEKGKDVELRCDPISGHTALYWYRQSLGQGLEFLIYFQGNSAPDKSGLPSDRFSAERTGGSVSTLTIQRTQQEDSAVYLCASSKAPGAGTEAFFGQGTRLTVV.

This clonotype was detected ten times or more. As DNA, the CDR3 is TGTGCCAGCAGCCTCTACGATACGCAGTATTTT. Its translation is CASSLYDTQYF. The chain employs TRBV7-2 and TRBJ2-3; D is unclear. The CDR3 runs 11 residues. Trimming took 5 bases from V and 6 from J, leaving 6 bases between them. Germline CDR1 SGHTA, CDR2 FQGNSA. Full variable domain (outside the CDR3, taken from reference TRBV7-2 and TRBJ2-3): GAGVSQSPSNKVTEKGKDVELRCDPISGHTALYWYRQSLGQGLEFLIYFQGNSAPDKSGLPSDRFSAERTGGSVSTLTIQRTQQEDSAVYLCASSLYDTQYFGPGTRLTVL.

This chain connects TRBV4-1 to TRBJ2-7; D not certain. The CDR3 covers 13 residues. V lost 3 bases and J lost 1, with 7 bases in between. Germline V gene data show CDR1 as MGHRA and CDR2 as YSYEKL. CDR3 amino acids: CASSHQVSYEQYF. The DNA for the CDR3 is TGCGCCAGCAGCCACCAAGTTTCCTACGAGCAGTACTTC.

This clonotype turned up a few times. The chain employs TRBV5-1 and TRBJ2-2, with 10 bases matching TRBD2. The CDR3 length is 18 residues. Germline V gene lookup returns CDR1 SGHRS and CDR2 YFSETQ. V lost 5 bases to trimming and J lost 5 bases; unmatched junction nucleotides: 15. Here the CDR3 reads CASSLVGVLAGRTGELFF. As DNA, the CDR3 is TGCGCCAGCAGTCTCGTTGGGGTACTAGCGGGACGAACCGGGGAGCTGTTTTTT.

The J gene is TRBJ1-1, the V gene TRBV25-1; a possible D gene is TRBD1 (5 bases). Trimming left V 4 bases short and J 5 bases short, with 14 bases between. CDR1 is MGHDK, CDR2 SYGVNS, per germline. The CDR3 is 14 amino acids. CDR3 in amino acids: CASSGTVGQTEAFF. In DNA form, the CDR3 reads TGTGCCAGCAGTGGGACGGTGGGGCAGACTGAAGCTTTCTTT.

This clonotype showed up just a few times. This chain connects TRBV7-9 to TRBJ2-3; TRBD1 agrees at 10 bases. V was pared by 5 bases and J by 10 bases, with 12 bases of the junction left unmatched. Germline V gene sequence: CDR1 SEHNR, CDR2 FQNEAQ (reference sequence). This CDR3 contains 15 residues. Written as DNA, the CDR3 is TGTGCCAGCAGCAGAGGGACAGGGGCCGCCGCGGCGCAGTATTTT. This gives the protein CASSRGTGAAAAQYF. Supplemented by reference TRBV7-9 and TRBJ2-3, the full variable domain reads DTGVSQNPRHKITKRGQNVTFRCDPISEHNRLYWYRQTLGQGPEFLTYFQNEAQLEKSRLLSDRFSAERPKGSFSTLEIQRTEQGDSAMYLCASSRGTGAAAAQYFGPGTRLTVL.

The rearrangement uses TRBV6-5 and TRBJ2-1, with 14 bases matching TRBD2. CDR1 is MNHEY, CDR2 SVGAGI, per germline. The CDR3 has 19 amino acids. V lost 2 bases to trimming and J lost 0 bases; unmatched junction nucleotides: 6. The CDR3 DNA sequence: TGTGCCAGCAGTTACGGGGGACTAGCGGGGGCCAGCTCCTACAATGAGCAGTTCTTC. Protein: CASSYGGLAGASSYNEQFF.

This clonotype was detected many times. This sequence joins TRBV9 and TRBJ2-2, with TRBD2 matching over 15 bases. CDR1 is SGDLS, CDR2 YYNGEE, per germline. The trim removed 4 bases at V and 4 bases at J, leaving 17 bases unmatched. CDR3 length equals 21 residues. The CDR3 reads CASSLQPVGLAGGPGTGELFF. In DNA form, the CDR3 reads TGTGCCAGCAGCCTCCAGCCCGTCGGACTAGCGGGGGGGCCTGGCACCGGGGAGCTGTTTTTT.